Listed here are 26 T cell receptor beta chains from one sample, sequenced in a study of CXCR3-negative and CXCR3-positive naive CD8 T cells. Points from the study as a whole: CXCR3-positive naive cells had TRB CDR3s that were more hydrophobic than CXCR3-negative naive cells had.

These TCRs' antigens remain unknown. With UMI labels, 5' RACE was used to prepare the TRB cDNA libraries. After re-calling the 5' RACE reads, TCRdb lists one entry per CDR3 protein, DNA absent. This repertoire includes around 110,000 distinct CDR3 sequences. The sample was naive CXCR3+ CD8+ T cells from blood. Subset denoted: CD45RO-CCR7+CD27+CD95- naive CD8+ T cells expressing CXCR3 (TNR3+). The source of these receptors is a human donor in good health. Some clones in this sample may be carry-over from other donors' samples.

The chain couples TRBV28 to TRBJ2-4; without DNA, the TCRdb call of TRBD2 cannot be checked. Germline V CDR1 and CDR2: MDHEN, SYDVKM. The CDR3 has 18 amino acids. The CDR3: CASSINPSLTVAKNIQYF.

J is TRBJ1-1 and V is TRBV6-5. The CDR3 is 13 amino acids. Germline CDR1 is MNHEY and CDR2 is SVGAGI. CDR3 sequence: CASSYSQYAEAFF.

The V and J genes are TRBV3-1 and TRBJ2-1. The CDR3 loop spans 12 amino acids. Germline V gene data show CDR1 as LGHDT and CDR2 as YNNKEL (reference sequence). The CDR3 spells CASSQGGREQFF.

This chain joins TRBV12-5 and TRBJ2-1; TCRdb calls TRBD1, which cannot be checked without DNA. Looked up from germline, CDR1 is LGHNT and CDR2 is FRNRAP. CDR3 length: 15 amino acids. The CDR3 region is CASGLSLGDYNEQFF.

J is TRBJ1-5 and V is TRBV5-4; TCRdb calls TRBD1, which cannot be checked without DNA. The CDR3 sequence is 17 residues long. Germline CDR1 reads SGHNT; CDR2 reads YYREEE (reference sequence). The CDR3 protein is CASSHTGTEGRDQPQHF.

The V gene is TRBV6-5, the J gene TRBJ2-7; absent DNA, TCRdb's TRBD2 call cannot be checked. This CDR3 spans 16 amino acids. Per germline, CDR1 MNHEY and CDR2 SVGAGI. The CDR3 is CASSYLRREGLSEQYF.

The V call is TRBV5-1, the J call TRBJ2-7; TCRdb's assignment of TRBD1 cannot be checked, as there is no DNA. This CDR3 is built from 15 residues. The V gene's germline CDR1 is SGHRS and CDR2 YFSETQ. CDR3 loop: CASSLGPGVTYEQYF. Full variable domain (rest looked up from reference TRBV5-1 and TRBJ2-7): KAGVTQTPRYLIKTRGQQVTLSCSPISGHRSVSWYQQTPGQGLQFLFEYFSETQRNKGNFPGRFSGRQFSNSRSEMNVSTLELGDSALYLCASSLGPGVTYEQYFGPGTRLTVT.

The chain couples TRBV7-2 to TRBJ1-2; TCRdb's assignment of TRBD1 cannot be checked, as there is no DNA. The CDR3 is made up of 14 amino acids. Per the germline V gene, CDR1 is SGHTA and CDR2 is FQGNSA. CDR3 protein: CASSLDMDSRGYTF. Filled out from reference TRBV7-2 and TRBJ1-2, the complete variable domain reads GAGVSQSPSNKVTEKGKDVELRCDPISGHTALYWYRQSLGQGLEFLIYFQGNSAPDKSGLPSDRFSAERTGGSVSTLTIQRTQQEDSAVYLCASSLDMDSRGYTFGSGTRLTVV.

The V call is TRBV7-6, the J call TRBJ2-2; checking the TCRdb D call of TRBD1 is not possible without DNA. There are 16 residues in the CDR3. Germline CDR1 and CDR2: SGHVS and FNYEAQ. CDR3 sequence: CASSLGVGGNTGELFF.

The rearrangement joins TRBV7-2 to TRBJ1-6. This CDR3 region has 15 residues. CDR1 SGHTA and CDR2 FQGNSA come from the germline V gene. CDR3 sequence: CASSLLGREGSPLHF.

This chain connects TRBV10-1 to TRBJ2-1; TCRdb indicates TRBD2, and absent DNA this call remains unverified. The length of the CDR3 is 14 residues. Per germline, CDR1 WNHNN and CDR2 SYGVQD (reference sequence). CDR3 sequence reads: CASSSRGGVNEQFF.

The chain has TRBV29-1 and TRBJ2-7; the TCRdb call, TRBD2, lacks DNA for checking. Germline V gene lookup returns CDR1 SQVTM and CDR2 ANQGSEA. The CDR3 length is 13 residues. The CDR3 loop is CSVTDSVDYEQYF.

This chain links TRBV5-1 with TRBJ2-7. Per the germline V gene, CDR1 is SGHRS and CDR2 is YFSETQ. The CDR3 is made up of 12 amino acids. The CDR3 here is CASSWGTYEQYF.

CDR3 protein: CASTWGEVSNEQFF. V is TRBV19 and J is TRBJ2-1; TCRdb lists TRBD2, though no DNA is available to test this call. The CDR3 extends over 14 amino acids. Germline V CDR1 and CDR2: LNHDA, SQIVND (reference sequence).

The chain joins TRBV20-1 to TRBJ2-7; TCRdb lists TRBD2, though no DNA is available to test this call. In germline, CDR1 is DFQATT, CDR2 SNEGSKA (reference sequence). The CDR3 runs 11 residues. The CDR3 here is CSAILGYEQYF.

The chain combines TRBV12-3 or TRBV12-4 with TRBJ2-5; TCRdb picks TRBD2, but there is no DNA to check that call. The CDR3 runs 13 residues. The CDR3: CAGASGNTETQYF.

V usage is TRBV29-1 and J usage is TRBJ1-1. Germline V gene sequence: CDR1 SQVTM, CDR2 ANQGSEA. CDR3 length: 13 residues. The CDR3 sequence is CSGLGGVEAEAFF.

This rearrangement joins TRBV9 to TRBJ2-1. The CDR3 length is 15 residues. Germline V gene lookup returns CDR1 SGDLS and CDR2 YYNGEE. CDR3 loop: CASSVVGSGYNEQFF. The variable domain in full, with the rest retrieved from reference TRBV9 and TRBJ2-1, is DSGVTQTPKHLITATGQRVTLRCSPRSGDLSVYWYQQSLDQGLQFLIQYYNGEERAKGNILERFSAQQFPDLHSELNLSSLELGDSALYFCASSVVGSGYNEQFFGPGTRLTVL.

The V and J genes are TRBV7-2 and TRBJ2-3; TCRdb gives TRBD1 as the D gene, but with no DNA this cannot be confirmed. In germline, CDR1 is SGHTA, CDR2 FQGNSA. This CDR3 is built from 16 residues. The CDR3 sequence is CAISFPRGFPTDTQYF.

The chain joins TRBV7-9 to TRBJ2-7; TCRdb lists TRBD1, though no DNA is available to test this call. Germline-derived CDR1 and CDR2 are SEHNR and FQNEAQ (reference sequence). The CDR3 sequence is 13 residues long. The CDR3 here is CASSTGGGIEQYF. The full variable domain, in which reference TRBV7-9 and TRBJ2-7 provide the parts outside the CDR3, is DTGVSQNPRHKITKRGQNVTFRCDPISEHNRLYWYRQTLGQGPEFLTYFQNEAQLEKSRLLSDRFSAERPKGSFSTLEIQRTEQGDSAMYLCASSTGGGIEQYFGPGTRLTVT.

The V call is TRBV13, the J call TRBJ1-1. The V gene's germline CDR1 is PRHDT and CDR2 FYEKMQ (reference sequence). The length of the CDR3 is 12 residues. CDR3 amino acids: CASSYLNTEAFF.

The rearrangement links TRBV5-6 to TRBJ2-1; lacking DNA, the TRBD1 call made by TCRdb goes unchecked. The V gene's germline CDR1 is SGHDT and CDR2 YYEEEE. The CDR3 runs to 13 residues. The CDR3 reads CASTQGGINEQFF.

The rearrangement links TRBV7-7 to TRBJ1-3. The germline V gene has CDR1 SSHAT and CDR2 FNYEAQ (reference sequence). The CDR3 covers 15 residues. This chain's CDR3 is CASSSSIEPGNTIYF.

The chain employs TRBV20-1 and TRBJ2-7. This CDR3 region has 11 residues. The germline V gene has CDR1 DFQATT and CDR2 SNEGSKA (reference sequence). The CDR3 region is CSALTGYEQYF.

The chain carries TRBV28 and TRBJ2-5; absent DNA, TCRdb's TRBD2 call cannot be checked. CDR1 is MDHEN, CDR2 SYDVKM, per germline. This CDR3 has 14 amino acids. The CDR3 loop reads CASSPRTSGETQYF.

The CDR3 is CASTPGGDTQYF. The rearrangement uses TRBV12-3 or TRBV12-4 and TRBJ2-3; the TCRdb call, TRBD1, lacks DNA for checking. The CDR3 sequence is 12 residues long.